The source of this T cell receptor (beta chain) is a study of response to subunit inactivated influenza vaccine. General study findings and limits: The authors proposed limited new T cell recruitment per seasonal influenza vaccination.

From the RT-PCR reads, TCRdb called clonotypes with MiXCR, one entry per CDR3 protein. Counted here are around 320,000 distinct CDR3 sequences, approximately 23% occurring once; the ten biggest clones make up around a tenth. Germline V gives CDR1 SGHVS, CDR2 FNYEAQ. This CDR3 spans 16 amino acids. V lost 1 base and J lost 8, with 20 bases in between. Points on this clonotype: As yet, its antigen is unknown.

This clonotype was sampled from a man aged 50 to 69 who received an inactivated influenza vaccine. The rearrangement links TRBV7-6 to TRBJ1-2; TRBD1 might be the D (5 bases). The sequencing used PBMCs from blood, collected 21 months after vaccination. The CDR3 reads CASSLGAFGTGLGYTF. CDR3 sequence (DNA): TGTGCCAGCAGCTTAGGTGCGTTCGGGACGGGACTAGGCTACACCTTC.